The 31 T cell receptor beta chains below were found in one sample sequenced in a study of liver allograft versus peripheral blood T cells. Across the study: Graft-liver T cell receptor repertoires were compared against recipient peripheral blood repertoires.

TCRdb analysed the reads with MiXCR anew, one entry per CDR3 protein. The sample shows a few thousand distinct CDR3 sequences, roughly 15% of them seen only once. These receptors were obtained from a human patient who had a liver transplant. These T cells may partly come from the graft donor.

This clonotype showed up many times. The chain recombines TRBV6-6 with TRBJ1-1; a possible D gene is TRBD1 (5 bases). V was trimmed by 8 bases and J by 3 bases, leaving 13 bases between them. The CDR3 loop spans 13 amino acids. Germline V gene data show CDR1 as MNHNY and CDR2 as SVGAGI (reference sequence). The CDR3 DNA reads as TGTGCCAGCGGGGGAGGGCAACACACTGAAGCTTTCTTT. Translation: CASGGGQHTEAFF.

By frequency in the sample, this clonotype is medium-sized. The CDR3: CASTVGIGGTEAFF. CDR3 coding DNA: TGCGCCAGCACGGTGGGGATCGGGGGCACTGAAGCTTTCTTT. The chain recombines TRBV10-1 with TRBJ1-1, with D possibly being TRBD1 (5 bases). This CDR3 spans 14 amino acids. Germline lookup yields CDR1 WNHNN and CDR2 SYGVQD (reference sequence). Trimming removed 7 bases at V and 4 bases at J, with 16 bases between.

This chain joins TRBV20-1 and TRBJ2-1; perhaps TRBD2 as D (7 bases). Germline V gene lookup returns CDR1 DFQATT and CDR2 SNEGSKA (reference sequence). This CDR3 region has 15 residues. The V end lost 0 bases, the J end lost 8 bases, and 17 bases lay between the germline ends. This chain's CDR3 is CSAREGGGLLDEQFF. The CDR3 nucleotides are TGCAGTGCTAGAGAAGGGGGGGGGCTGTTAGATGAGCAGTTCTTC.

This clonotype was recorded many times. In DNA form, the CDR3 reads TGTGCCAGCAGCCAAACCCGGGACAGGGAATTTTTGAACACTGAAGCTTTCTTT. Protein sequence: CASSQTRDREFLNTEAFF. This chain joins TRBV14 and TRBJ1-1, with 9 positions matching TRBD1. V lost 2 bases and J lost 0; bases outside the gene matches: 10. This CDR3 has 18 residues. Germline loops: CDR1 SGHDN, CDR2 FVKESK.

This clonotype is classed as large. The chain uses TRBV27 and TRBJ1-4; D ambiguous. This CDR3 has 17 residues. Looked up from germline, CDR1 is MNHEY and CDR2 is SMNVEV (reference sequence). Trimming removed 5 bases from V and 6 bases from J, with 22 bases in between. CDR3 sequence (DNA): TGTGCCAGCAGTCCCCGCACCCGACCGCTTTCATATGAAAAACTGTTTTTT. Translating it yields CASSPRTRPLSYEKLFF.

This clonotype is deemed medium-sized. This sequence joins TRBV12-3 or TRBV12-4 and TRBJ1-3, with no clear D. V was clipped by 5 bases and J by 7 bases, with 9 bases between them. The CDR3 spans 12 residues. The CDR3 spells CASSPLANTIYF. The CDR3 coding sequence is TGTGCCAGCAGTCCCCTAGCGAACACCATATATTTT.

By share, this clonotype counts as medium-sized (0.01 to 0.1%). The genes are TRBV9 and TRBJ2-2; D uncertain. The CDR3 length is 11 residues. The V gene lost 1 base and the J gene lost 6 bases, with 1 base spanning the gap. The V gene's germline CDR1 is SGDLS and CDR2 YYNGEE. CDR3 DNA sequence: TGTGCCAGCAGCGTACCCGGGGAGCTGTTTTTT. Encoded protein: CASSVPGELFF.

The rearrangement links TRBV5-4 to TRBJ1-1; 7 nucleotides match TRBD1. V dropped 3 bases and J dropped 4; count of bases not matched to a gene: 6. This CDR3 contains 14 residues. Germline-derived CDR1 and CDR2 are SGHNT and YYREEE (reference sequence). The CDR3 loop reads CASSSGTVVTEAFF. CDR3 sequence (DNA): TGTGCCAGCAGCTCCGGGACAGTTGTCACTGAAGCTTTCTTT.

This clonotype ranks as large. J is TRBJ1-1 and V is TRBV28; D remains unclear. The length of the CDR3 is 13 residues. The ends were cut back, 2 bases at V and 5 bases at J, with 9 bases in the middle. From germline, CDR1 is MDHEN and CDR2 SYDVKM. The chain's CDR3 is CASSLREETEAFF. The CDR3 bases are TGTGCCAGCAGTTTAAGGGAGGAGACTGAAGCTTTCTTT. The complete variable domain, with remaining parts taken from reference TRBV28 and TRBJ1-1, reads DVKVTQSSRYLVKRTGEKVFLECVQDMDHENMFWYRQDPGLGLRLIYFSYDVKMKEKGDIPEGYSVSREKKERFSLILESASTNQTSMYLCASSLREETEAFFGQGTRLTVV.

Judged by abundance, this clonotype is medium-sized. The chain uses TRBV20-1 and TRBJ1-1; tentatively, D is TRBD1 (5 bases). The CDR3 contains 13 residues. Trimming took 1 base from V and 3 from J, leaving 9 bases between them. Germline V gene lookup returns CDR1 DFQATT and CDR2 SNEGSKA (reference sequence). The CDR3 nucleotides are TGCAGTGCTAGAGGAGGGACCGACACTGAAGCTTTCTTT. As protein: CSARGGTDTEAFF.

The chain carries TRBV7-9 and TRBJ2-1; TRBD2 matches 7 bases. Germline-derived CDR1 and CDR2 are SEHNR and FQNEAQ (reference sequence). The CDR3 is 13 residues long. Losses at the gene ends were 5 bases for V and 9 bases for J; bases not matched to a gene: 7. CDR3 loop: CASSHGGVAEQFF. Here the CDR3 DNA reads TGTGCCAGCAGCCATGGGGGGGTGGCTGAGCAGTTCTTC.

This clonotype was found a few times. CDR3 sequence: CASSARPFTDTQYF. The CDR3 nucleotides read TGTGCCAGCAGTGCAAGACCTTTCACAGATACGCAGTATTTT. The chain links TRBV6-5 to TRBJ2-3; D remains unclear. Per the germline V gene, CDR1 is MNHEY and CDR2 is SVGAGI. The CDR3 runs 14 residues. The V and J ends lost 5 bases and 2 bases respectively, with 11 bases between them.

Judged by abundance, this clonotype is large. This sequence joins TRBV18 and TRBJ1-6, with 7 nucleotides matching TRBD1. Trimming cost V 3 bases and J 6 bases; bases outside gene matches: 2. The CDR3 contains 14 residues. Germline CDR1 and CDR2: KGHSH and LQKENI. The CDR3 DNA reads as TGTGCCAGCTCACCGGGACAGTTTAATTCACCCCTCCACTTT. Residues: CASSPGQFNSPLHF.

This clonotype was counted at least ten times. This chain joins TRBV28 and TRBJ2-7; D may be TRBD1 (5 bases). V lost 4 bases and J 2 bases, leaving 12 bases between the germline ends. There are 14 residues in the CDR3. In germline, CDR1 is MDHEN, CDR2 SYDVKM. CDR3 DNA: TGTGCCAGCAGTTCTGGGGCGCTACCCTACGAGCAGTACGTC. As protein: CASSSGALPYEQYV.

Within the sample, this clonotype is medium-sized. The CDR3 loop reads CASTSPRAGMNTEAFF. The DNA for the CDR3 is TGTGCCAGTACCTCCCCTCGGGCAGGGATGAACACTGAAGCTTTCTTT. The genes are TRBV19 and TRBJ1-1, with a weak D call TRBD1 (5 bases). Trimming pared 7 bases from V and 0 bases from J, leaving 18 bases between. Germline values: CDR1 LNHDA, CDR2 SQIVND (reference sequence). CDR3 length: 16 residues.

This clonotype is classed as medium-sized (0.01 to 0.1%). This chain uses TRBV19 with TRBJ1-3; perhaps TRBD1 as D (5 bases). Looked up from germline, CDR1 is LNHDA and CDR2 is SQIVND (reference sequence). This CDR3 comprises 13 residues. Between the trimmed V and J ends, which lost 11 bases and 5 bases, there was a span of 16 bases. CDR3 coding DNA: TGTGCCGCAGGGTGGTCCGCGAGAAACACCATATATTTT. Encoded protein: CAAGWSARNTIYF.

By share, this clonotype ranks as large. The chain recombines TRBV18 with TRBJ1-2; D might be TRBD1 (5 bases). The CDR3 length is 15 residues. Germline V lookup: CDR1 KGHSH, CDR2 LQKENI. V lost 0 bases and J 1 base, leaving 9 bases between the germline ends. The DNA of the CDR3 is TGTGCCAGCTCACCACCAAGGGGAATTAACTATGGCTACACCTTC. Protein: CASSPPRGINYGYTF.

This clonotype is deemed medium-sized (0.01 to 0.1%). This rearrangement joins TRBV6-5 to TRBJ1-6; no reliable D call. Germline V gene lookup returns CDR1 MNHEY and CDR2 SVGAGI. The CDR3 runs to 16 residues. V dropped 4 bases and J dropped 0 bases, with 10 bases sitting between them. CDR3 region: CASSFLMSSYNSPLHF. The CDR3 nucleotides are TGTGCCAGCAGTTTCCTCATGAGCTCCTATAATTCACCCCTCCACTTT.

This clonotype is medium-sized within its sample. The V call is TRBV5-5, the J call TRBJ1-1; TRBD1 might be the D (6 bases). V lost 4 bases to trimming and J lost 1 base, with 8 bases between them. The CDR3 consists of 13 residues. CDR1 SGHKS and CDR2 YYEKEE come from the germline V gene (reference sequence). The CDR3: CASSPGANTEAFF. Here the CDR3 DNA reads TGTGCCAGCAGCCCAGGGGCGAACACTGAAGCTTTCTTT.

This clonotype rates as medium-sized. V gene TRBV7-9 combines with J gene TRBJ2-3; tentatively, D is TRBD2 (6 bases). The germline CDR1 and CDR2 sequences are SEHNR and FQNEAQ (reference sequence). V lost 3 bases and J lost 6, with 16 bases in between. CDR3 length: 15 amino acids. CDR3 residues: CASSFPLGGKDTQYF. DNA for the CDR3: TGTGCCAGCAGCTTCCCTTTGGGGGGTAAGGATACGCAGTATTTT. Based on the CDR3 plus reference TRBV7-9 and TRBJ2-3, the full variable domain is DTGVSQNPRHKITKRGQNVTFRCDPISEHNRLYWYRQTLGQGPEFLTYFQNEAQLEKSRLLSDRFSAERPKGSFSTLEIQRTEQGDSAMYLCASSFPLGGKDTQYFGPGTRLTVL.

By share, this clonotype counts as medium-sized. The V call is TRBV19, the J call TRBJ1-1; D might be TRBD1 (6 bases). Trimming shortened V by 4 bases and J by 6 bases, and 18 bases separated the two germline ends. The CDR3 covers 15 residues. The germline gives CDR1 LNHDA, CDR2 SQIVND (reference sequence). CDR3 sequence (DNA): TGTGCCAGTAGTAATATCGGGGGCAAAGTCGCTGAAGCTTTCTTT. It codes for CASSNIGGKVAEAFF.

This sequence joins TRBV6-6 and TRBJ2-7; TRBD1 aligns across 8 bases. This CDR3 has 21 residues. V shed 0 bases, J shed 6 bases, and the junction held 25 bases outside the gene matches. Germline V gives CDR1 MNHNY, CDR2 SVGAGI (reference sequence). CDR3 DNA sequence: TGTGCCAGCAGTTACTCGCCGGGGTCCCGGGACAGGAAGTTATTGGTCATCGAGCAGTACGTC. This translates into CASSYSPGSRDRKLLVIEQYV.

Relative to its sample, this clonotype is medium-sized. The genes are TRBV11-3 and TRBJ1-1, with D unclear. Germline assignment: CDR1 SGHNT and CDR2 YENEEA. V was shortened by 1 base and J by 1 base, with 4 bases between the two germline ends. The CDR3 extends over 13 amino acids. CDR3 amino acids: CASSLGGNTEAFF. The CDR3 nucleotides read TGTGCCAGCAGCTTAGGAGGGAACACTGAAGCTTTCTTT.

As to this clonotype: Being one base from a much bigger clone, this may be a read error. The CDR3 does not end in the conserved phenylalanine or tryptophan, so this is likely a read error. The rearrangement uses TRBV19 and TRBJ2-7, with unresolved D. V was shortened by 1 base and J by 0 bases, with 7 bases between the two germline ends. CDR1 LNHDA and CDR2 SQIVND come from the germline V gene (reference sequence). This CDR3 has 14 residues. The CDR3 sequence: CASSIGAGSYEQYY. Here the CDR3 DNA reads TGTGCCAGTAGTATAGGGGCCGGCTCCTACGAGCAGTACTAC.

The chain recombines TRBV11-3 with TRBJ2-5; TRBD2 agrees at 9 bases. The ends lost 1 base at V and 5 bases at J; junction bases unmatched: 5. Germline CDR1 SGHNT, CDR2 YENEEA. The length of the CDR3 is 15 residues. The CDR3: CASSLGGLAMETQYF. In nucleotides, the CDR3 is TGTGCCAGCAGCTTAGGTGGACTAGCGATGGAGACCCAGTACTTC.

On this clonotype itself: A read error may account for a junction end that differs from germline. The chain employs TRBV19 and TRBJ2-7, with 12 bases that match TRBD1. CDR3 length equals 16 residues. Germline loops: CDR1 LNHDA, CDR2 SQIVND (reference sequence). CDR3 in amino acids: CVSKAGQGARSYEQYF. In DNA form, the CDR3 reads TGTGTCAGTAAAGCGGGACAGGGGGCGCGGTCCTACGAGCAGTACTTC.

This clonotype is judged medium-sized. The chain couples TRBV12-3 or TRBV12-4 to TRBJ2-2, with D hard to call. V dropped 8 bases and J dropped 2 bases, with 9 bases sitting between them. The CDR3 is 13 residues long. CDR3 nucleotides: TGTGCCAGCCTGGGCGGTAACACCGGGGAGCTGTTTTTT. Residues: CASLGGNTGELFF.

This clonotype has ten or more counts. The V call is TRBV12-3 or TRBV12-4, the J call TRBJ1-2, with 8 positions matching TRBD1. Germline trimming cut 7 bases from V and 8 bases from J; bases unmatched to any gene: 6. The CDR3 covers 12 residues. CDR3 loop: CASTQGAGGYTF. The CDR3 nucleotides read TGTGCCAGCACCCAGGGGGCGGGCGGCTACACCTTC.

This clonotype has just a few counts. This rearrangement joins TRBV12-3 or TRBV12-4 to TRBJ1-5; 11 bases are a match to TRBD1. This CDR3 has 15 residues. V lost 6 bases and J lost 7; bases outside the gene matches: 8. The CDR3 DNA sequence: TGTGCCAGCAGCCCCGGGACAGGGGGGAGGCAGCCCCAGCATTTT. The encoded protein is CASSPGTGGRQPQHF.

By share, this clonotype counts as medium-sized (0.01 to 0.1%). The V gene is TRBV25-1, the J gene TRBJ1-2; a possible D gene is TRBD1 (6 bases). V was cut by 1 base and J by 2 bases, with 11 bases left in between. This CDR3 comprises 15 residues. From germline, CDR1 is MGHDK and CDR2 SYGVNS. The CDR3 sequence is CASSEWGALNYGYTF. In DNA, the CDR3 is TGTGCCAGCAGTGAATGGGGGGCGCTGAACTATGGCTACACCTTC.

By proportion, this clonotype is medium-sized. The CDR3 DNA sequence: TGTGCCAGCAGCTACAGGGGAGGAAATCAGCCCCAGCATTTT. Protein product: CASSYRGGNQPQHF. The genes are TRBV7-2 and TRBJ1-5, with 7 bases lining up with TRBD1. Trimming cost V 4 bases and J 4 bases; bases outside gene matches: 4. The CDR3 totals 14 residues. Germline CDR1 and CDR2: SGHTA and FQGNSA.